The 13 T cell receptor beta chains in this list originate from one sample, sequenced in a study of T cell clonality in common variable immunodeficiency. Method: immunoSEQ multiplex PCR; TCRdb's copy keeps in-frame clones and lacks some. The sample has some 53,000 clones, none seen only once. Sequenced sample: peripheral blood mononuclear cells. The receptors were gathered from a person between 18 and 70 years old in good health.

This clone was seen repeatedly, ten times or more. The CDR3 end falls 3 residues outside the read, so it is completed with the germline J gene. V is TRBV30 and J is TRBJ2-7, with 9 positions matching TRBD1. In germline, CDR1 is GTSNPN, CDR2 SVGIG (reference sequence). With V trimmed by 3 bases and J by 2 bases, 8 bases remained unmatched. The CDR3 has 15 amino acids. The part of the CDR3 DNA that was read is TGTGCCTGGAGGAACCGGGACAGGGTTACCTACGAG. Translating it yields CAWRNRDRVTYE. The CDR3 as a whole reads CAWRNRDRVTYEQYF.

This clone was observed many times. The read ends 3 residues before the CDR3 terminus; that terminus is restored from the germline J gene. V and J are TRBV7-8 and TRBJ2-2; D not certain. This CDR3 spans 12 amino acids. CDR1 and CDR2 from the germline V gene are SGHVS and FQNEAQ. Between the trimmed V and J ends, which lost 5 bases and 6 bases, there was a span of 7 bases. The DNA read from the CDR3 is TGTGCCAGCAGCCCCTTTTCCGGGGAG. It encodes CASSPFSGE. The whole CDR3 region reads CASSPFSGELFF.

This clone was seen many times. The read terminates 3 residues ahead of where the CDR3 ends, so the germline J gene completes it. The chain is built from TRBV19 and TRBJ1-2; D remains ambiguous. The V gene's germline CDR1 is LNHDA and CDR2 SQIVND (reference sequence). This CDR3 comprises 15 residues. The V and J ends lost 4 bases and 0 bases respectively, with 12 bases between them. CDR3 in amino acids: CASSKAGPTNYGYTF. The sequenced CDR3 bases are TGTGCCAGTAGTAAAGCTGGGCCGACTAACTATGGC.

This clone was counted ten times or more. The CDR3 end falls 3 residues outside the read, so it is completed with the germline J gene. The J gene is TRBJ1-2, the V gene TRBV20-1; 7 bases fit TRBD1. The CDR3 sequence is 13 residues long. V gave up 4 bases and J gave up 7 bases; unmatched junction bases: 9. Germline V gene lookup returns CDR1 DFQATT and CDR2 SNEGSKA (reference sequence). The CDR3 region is CSAKGDRPSGYTF. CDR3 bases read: TGCAGTGCTAAAGGGGACAGACCCTCTGGC.

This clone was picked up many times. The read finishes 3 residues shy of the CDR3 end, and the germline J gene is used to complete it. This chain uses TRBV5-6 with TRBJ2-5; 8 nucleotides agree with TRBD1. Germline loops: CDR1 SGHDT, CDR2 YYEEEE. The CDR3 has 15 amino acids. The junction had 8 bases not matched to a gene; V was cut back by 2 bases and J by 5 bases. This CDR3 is CASSFGDRPRETQYF. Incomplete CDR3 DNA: TGTGCCAGCAGCTTTGGGGACAGGCCGAGGGAGACC.

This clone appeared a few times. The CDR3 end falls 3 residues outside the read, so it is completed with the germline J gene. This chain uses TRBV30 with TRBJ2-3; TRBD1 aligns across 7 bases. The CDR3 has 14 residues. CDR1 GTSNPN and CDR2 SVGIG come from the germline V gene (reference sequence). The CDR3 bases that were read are TGTGCCTGGAGAGCGACAGGGAGCAATCAGCCG. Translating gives CAWRATGSNQP. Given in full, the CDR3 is CAWRATGSNQPQYF.

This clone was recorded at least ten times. Incomplete CDR3 DNA: TGTGCCAGCAGCTTGGAGGGGCGCAGGACTGAA. Translating it yields CASSLEGRRTE. The CDR3, in full, reads CASSLEGRRTEAFF. This sequence joins TRBV5-4 and TRBJ1-1; possible D gene TRBD1, 5 bases. The read terminates 3 residues ahead of where the CDR3 ends, so the germline J gene completes it. CDR3 size: 14 residues. Germline loops: CDR1 SGHNT, CDR2 YYREEE (reference sequence). Trimming pared 0 bases from V and 5 bases from J, leaving 11 bases between.

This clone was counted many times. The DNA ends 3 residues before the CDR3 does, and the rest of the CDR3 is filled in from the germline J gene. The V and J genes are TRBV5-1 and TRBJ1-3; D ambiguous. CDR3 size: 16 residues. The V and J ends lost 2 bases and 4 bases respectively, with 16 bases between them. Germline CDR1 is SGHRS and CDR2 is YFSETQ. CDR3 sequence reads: CASSLTSGFYGNTIYF. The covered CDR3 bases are TGCGCCAGCAGCTTAACCTCCGGGTTTTACGGAAACACC.

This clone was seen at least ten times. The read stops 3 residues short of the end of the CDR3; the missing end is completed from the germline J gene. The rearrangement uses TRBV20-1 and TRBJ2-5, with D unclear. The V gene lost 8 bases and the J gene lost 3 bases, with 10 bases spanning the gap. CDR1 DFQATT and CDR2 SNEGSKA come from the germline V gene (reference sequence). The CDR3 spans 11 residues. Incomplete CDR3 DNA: TGCAGTACGAGGCCAAAAGAGACC. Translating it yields CSTRPKET. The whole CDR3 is CSTRPKETQYF.

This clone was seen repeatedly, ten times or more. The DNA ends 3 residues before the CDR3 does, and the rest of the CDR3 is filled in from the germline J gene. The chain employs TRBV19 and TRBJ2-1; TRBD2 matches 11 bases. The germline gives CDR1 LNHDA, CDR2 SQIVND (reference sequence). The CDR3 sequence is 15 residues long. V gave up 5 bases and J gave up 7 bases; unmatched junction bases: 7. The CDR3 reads CASSPTSGVLNEQFF. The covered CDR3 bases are TGTGCCAGTAGTCCGACTAGCGGGGTTCTGAATGAG.

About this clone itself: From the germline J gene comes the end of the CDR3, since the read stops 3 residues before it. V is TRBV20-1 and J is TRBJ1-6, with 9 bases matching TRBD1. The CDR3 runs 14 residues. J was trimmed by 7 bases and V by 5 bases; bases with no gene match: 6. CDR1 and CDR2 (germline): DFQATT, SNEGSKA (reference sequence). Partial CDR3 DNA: TGCAGTGCTCTATCACAGGGGGCGAATTCACCC. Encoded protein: CSALSQGANSP. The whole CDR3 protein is CSALSQGANSPLHF.

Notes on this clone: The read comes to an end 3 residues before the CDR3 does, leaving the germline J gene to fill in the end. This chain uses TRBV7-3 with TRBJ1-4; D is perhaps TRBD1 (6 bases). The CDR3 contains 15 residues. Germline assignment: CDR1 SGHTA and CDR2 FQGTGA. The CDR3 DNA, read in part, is TGTGCCAGCAGCAGAGGGACAAGAAATAATTCACCA. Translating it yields CASSRGTRNNSP. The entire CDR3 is CASSRGTRNNSPLFF. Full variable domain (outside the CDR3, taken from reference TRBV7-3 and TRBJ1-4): GAGVSQTPSNKVTEKGKYVELRCDPISGHTALYWYRQSLGQGPEFLIYFQGTGAADDSGLPNDRFFAVRPEGSVSTLKIQRTERGDSAVYLCASSRGTRNNSPLFFGSGTQLSVL.

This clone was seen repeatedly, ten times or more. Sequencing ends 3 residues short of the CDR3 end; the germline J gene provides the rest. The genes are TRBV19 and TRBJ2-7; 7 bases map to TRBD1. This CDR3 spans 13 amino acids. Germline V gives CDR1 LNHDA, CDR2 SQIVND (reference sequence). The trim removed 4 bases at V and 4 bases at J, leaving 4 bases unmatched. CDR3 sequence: CASSKDRSYEQYF. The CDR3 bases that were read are TGTGCCAGTAGTAAGGACAGGAGTTACGAG.